This T cell receptor (beta chain) derives from a study of T cells in women clearing cervical HPV infection. About this clone: What it recognizes is unknown. The read ends 3 residues shy of where the CDR3 ends; the end is completed using the germline J gene.

Only in-frame clones appear in the TCRdb table, and some are missing; sequencing was by immunoSEQ multiplex PCR. This table lists 25,000 to 35,000 clones. CDR3 length: 13 amino acids. Looked up from germline, CDR1 is GTSNPN and CDR2 is SVGIG (reference sequence). V was shortened by 7 bases and J by 6 bases, with 18 bases between the two germline ends. Whole-study results and caveats: TRBV6-7 abundance was lower in cases than controls (0.11% versus 0.16%).

Input material: blood buffy coat. The V gene is TRBV30, the J gene TRBJ1-1; tentatively, D is TRBD1 (6 bases). The source of this sequence is a woman between 18 and 70 years old with a cervical HPV16 infection that either progressed to CIN3+ or cleared (not recorded which). CDR3 sequence: CASLRQGLAEAFF. The covered CDR3 bases are TGTGCCTCTCTGCGGCAGGGGCTCGCTGAA.